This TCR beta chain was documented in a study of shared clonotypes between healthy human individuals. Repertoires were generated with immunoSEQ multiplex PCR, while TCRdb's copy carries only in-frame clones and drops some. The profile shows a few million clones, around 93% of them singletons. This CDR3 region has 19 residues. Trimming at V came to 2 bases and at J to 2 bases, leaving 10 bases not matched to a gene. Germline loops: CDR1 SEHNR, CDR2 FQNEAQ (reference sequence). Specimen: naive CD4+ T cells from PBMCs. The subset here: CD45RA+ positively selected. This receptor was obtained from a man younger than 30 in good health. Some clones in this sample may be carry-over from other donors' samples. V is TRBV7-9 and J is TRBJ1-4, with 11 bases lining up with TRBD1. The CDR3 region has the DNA TGTGCCAGCAGCTTATCCAGGACAGGGGGCGTTGGCACTAATGAAAAACTGTTTTTT. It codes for CASSLSRTGGVGTNEKLFF. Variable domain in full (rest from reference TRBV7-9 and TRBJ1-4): DTGVSQNPRHKITKRGQNVTFRCDPISEHNRLYWYRQTLGQGPEFLTYFQNEAQLEKSRLLSDRFSAERPKGSFSTLEIQRTEQGDSAMYLCASSLSRTGGVGTNEKLFFGSGTQLSVL.